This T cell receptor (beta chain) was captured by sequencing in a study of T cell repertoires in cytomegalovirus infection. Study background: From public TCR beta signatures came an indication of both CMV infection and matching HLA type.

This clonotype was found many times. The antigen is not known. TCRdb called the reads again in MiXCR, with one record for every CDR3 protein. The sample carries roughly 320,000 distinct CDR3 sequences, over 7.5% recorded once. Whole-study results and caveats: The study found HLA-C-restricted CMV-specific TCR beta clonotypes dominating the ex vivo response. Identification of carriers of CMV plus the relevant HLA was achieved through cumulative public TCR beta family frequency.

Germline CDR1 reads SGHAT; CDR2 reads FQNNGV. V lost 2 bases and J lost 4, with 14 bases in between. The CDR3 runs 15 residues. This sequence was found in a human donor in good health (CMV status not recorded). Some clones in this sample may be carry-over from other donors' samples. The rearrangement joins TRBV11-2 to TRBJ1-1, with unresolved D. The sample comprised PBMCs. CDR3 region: CASSLTGVRATEAFF. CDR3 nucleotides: TGTGCCAGCAGCTTAACCGGCGTGAGGGCCACTGAAGCTTTCTTT.